These T cell receptor beta chains were read from a single sample in a study of spatial heterogeneity in lung cancer. TCRdb re-analysed the 5' RACE reads in MiXCR, keeping a single row per CDR3 protein. This sample yields 3,500 to 5,000 distinct CDR3 sequences, of which about two fifths are seen a single time; approximately 33% belongs to the top ten. This sample comprised lung tumor tissue, obtained at surgery. The receptor set was obtained from a male donor with early-stage non-small cell lung cancer. The CDR3 runs from the conserved cysteine through the conserved F or W. Each record gives: V gene, clone size, J gene, D gene, CDR3 protein, CDR3 DNA. A D gene is named only where the DNA matches it firmly. Size values are once, few and many counts, or a class for expanded clones, and some rows have none.

V: TRBV6-5
size: many
J: TRBJ2-2
D: TRBD2
CDR3: CASSYGSGSYTGELFF
DNA: TGTGCCAGCAGTTACGGAAGCGGGAGTTACACCGGGGAGCTGTTTTTT

V: TRBV20-1
size: large
J: TRBJ1-4
D: .
CDR3: CSARGLGGEKLFF
DNA: TGCAGTGCTAGAGGTCTCGGGGGTGAAAAACTGTTTTTT

V: TRBV20-1
size: few
J: TRBJ2-1
D: TRBD2
CDR3: CSASGRAGNEQFF
DNA: TGCAGTGCTAGCGGGAGGGCCGGTAATGAGCAGTTCTTC

V: TRBV12-3/TRBV12-4
size: few
J: TRBJ2-5
D: .
CDR3: CASSFAQTQYF
DNA: TGTGCCAGCAGTTTTGCACAGACCCAGTACTTC

V: TRBV7-3
size: .
J: TRBJ2-7
D: TRBD1
CDR3: CASSSGQGREQYF
DNA: TGTGCCAGCAGCTCCGGACAGGGACGCGAGCAGTACTTC

V: TRBV3-1
size: .
J: TRBJ2-3
D: TRBD2
CDR3: CASSRTSAGTDTQYF
DNA: TGTGCCAGCAGCCGGACTAGCGCGGGCACAGATACGCAGTATTTT

V: TRBV5-1
size: many
J: TRBJ2-7
D: .
CDR3: CASSLRGTAGAEQYF
DNA: TGCGCCAGCAGCTTGAGAGGAACAGCTGGGGCCGAGCAGTACTTC

V: TRBV12-5
size: .
J: TRBJ2-3
D: .
CDR3: CASGLSFGGQDTQYF
DNA: TGTGCTAGTGGTCTCTCCTTCGGGGGCCAAGATACGCAGTATTTT

V: TRBV5-1
size: many
J: TRBJ2-5
D: TRBD2
CDR3: CASSFYAGGETQYF
DNA: TGCGCCAGCAGCTTTTATGCGGGAGGAGAGACCCAGTACTTC

V: TRBV20-1
size: few
J: TRBJ2-1
D: TRBD2
CDR3: CSAHPGLAGGRDEQFF
DNA: TGCAGTGCCCATCCGGGACTAGCGGGGGGGCGAGATGAGCAGTTCTTC

V: TRBV10-2
size: many
J: TRBJ1-1
D: .
CDR3: CASSESGPFTEAFF
DNA: TGCGCCAGCAGTGAGTCGGGCCCGTTCACTGAAGCTTTCTTT

V: TRBV29-1
size: .
J: TRBJ2-3
D: .
CDR3: CSGANSDTQYF
DNA: TGCAGCGGTGCTAATTCAGATACGCAGTATTTT

V: TRBV27
size: .
J: TRBJ2-7
D: .
CDR3: CASSLSVGGSSYEQYF
DNA: TGTGCCAGCAGTTTATCGGTGGGGGGAAGCTCCTACGAGCAGTACTTC

V: TRBV9
size: once
J: TRBJ2-7
D: TRBD1
CDR3: CASSEQGATYEQYF
DNA: TGTGCCAGCAGCGAACAGGGGGCGACCTACGAGCAGTACTTC

V: TRBV24-1
size: .
J: TRBJ2-1
D: TRBD2
CDR3: CATSDSSLAGVDEQFF
DNA: TGTGCCACCAGTGATTCTTCTCTAGCGGGGGTGGATGAGCAGTTCTTC

V: TRBV12-3/TRBV12-4
size: few
J: TRBJ1-3
D: .
CDR3: CASSLLTGFSGNTIYF
DNA: TGTGCCAGCAGTCTCCTGACAGGCTTCTCTGGAAACACCATATATTTT

V: TRBV28
size: large
J: TRBJ2-1
D: .
CDR3: CASSGITFNEQFF
DNA: TGTGCCAGTTCCGGGATAACTTTCAATGAGCAGTTCTTC

V: TRBV6-6
size: medium-sized
J: TRBJ1-1
D: .
CDR3: CASSYSDWNTEAFF
DNA: TGTGCCAGCAGTTACTCCGATTGGAACACTGAAGCTTTCTTT

V: TRBV11-2
size: .
J: TRBJ2-3
D: TRBD2
CDR3: CASSLGFAGAQYF
DNA: TGTGCCAGCAGCTTAGGATTTGCGGGGGCGCAGTATTTT

V: TRBV29-1
size: .
J: TRBJ2-2
D: .
CDR3: CSVVARHKSGELFF
DNA: TGCAGCGTTGTGGCTCGCCATAAATCCGGGGAGCTGTTTTTT

V: TRBV7-2
size: few
J: TRBJ2-1
D: .
CDR3: CASSLVAQRRSNEQFF
DNA: TGTGCCAGCAGCTTAGTTGCGCAGCGCCGGTCCAATGAGCAGTTCTTC

V: TRBV10-1
size: .
J: TRBJ2-5
D: .
CDR3: CASSALIQETQYF
DNA: TGCGCCAGCAGTGCGCTGATTCAAGAGACCCAGTACTTC

V: TRBV20-1
size: few
J: TRBJ2-3
D: .
CDR3: CSAVRDTQYF
DNA: TGCAGTGCCGTTAGGGATACGCAGTATTTT

V: TRBV4-1
size: .
J: TRBJ2-5
D: .
CDR3: CASSGGTGEVTQYF
DNA: TGCGCCAGCAGCGGAGGGACGGGAGAGGTGACCCAGTACTTC

V: TRBV6-5
size: medium-sized
J: TRBJ2-7
D: .
CDR3: CASSYSGGQLAYEQYF
DNA: TGTGCCAGCAGTTACTCGGGTGGTCAGCTCGCCTACGAGCAGTACTTC

V: TRBV5-5
size: medium-sized
J: TRBJ1-4
D: .
CDR3: CASSPTGPRTNEKLFF
DNA: TGTGCCAGCAGCCCGACAGGTCCCCGCACTAATGAAAAACTGTTTTTT

V: TRBV7-6
size: .
J: TRBJ2-4
D: TRBD2
CDR3: CASSLLAGGIQYF
DNA: TGTGCCAGCAGCTTACTAGCGGGGGGCATTCAGTACTTC

V: TRBV5-1
size: .
J: TRBJ2-5
D: .
CDR3: CASSGGAEETQYF
DNA: TGCGCCAGCAGCGGGGGGGCCGAGGAGACCCAGTACTTC

V: TRBV13
size: .
J: TRBJ2-3
D: TRBD1
CDR3: CASSLGGAGGTDTQYF
DNA: TGTGCCAGCAGCTTAGGCGGGGCAGGGGGTACAGATACGCAGTATTTT

V: TRBV28
size: medium-sized
J: TRBJ2-1
D: TRBD2
CDR3: CASSSRTGTSGPYNEQFF
DNA: TGTGCCAGCAGTTCACGAACCGGGACTAGCGGCCCCTACAATGAGCAGTTCTTC

V: TRBV27
size: medium-sized
J: TRBJ2-7
D: .
CDR3: CASSLYGSVYEQYF
DNA: TGTGCCAGCAGTTTATACGGGTCGGTCTACGAGCAGTACTTC

V: TRBV6-2/TRBV6-3
size: .
J: TRBJ2-5
D: TRBD2
CDR3: CASSPAYQVAGVSETQYF
DNA: TGTGCCAGCAGCCCCGCATACCAGGTAGCGGGGGTCTCAGAGACCCAGTACTTC

V: TRBV6-4
size: .
J: TRBJ1-1
D: .
CDR3: CASSDSQSPNTEAFF
DNA: TGTGCCAGCAGTGACTCCCAGTCGCCGAACACTGAAGCTTTCTTT

V: TRBV27
size: .
J: TRBJ2-7
D: TRBD1
CDR3: CASSQNRGYEQYF
DNA: TGTGCCAGCAGCCAAAACAGGGGGTACGAGCAGTACTTC

V: TRBV27
size: .
J: TRBJ2-3
D: .
CDR3: CASSALLVGGTDTQYF
DNA: TGTGCCAGCAGTGCGCTCCTAGTCGGGGGAACAGATACGCAGTATTTT

V: TRBV29-1
size: few
J: TRBJ2-5
D: .
CDR3: CSVEETVQETQYF
DNA: TGCAGCGTTGAAGAAACAGTTCAAGAGACCCAGTACTTC

V: TRBV11-2
size: few
J: TRBJ2-1
D: .
CDR3: CASSFPRDPGLVEQFF
DNA: TGTGCCAGCAGCTTCCCCCGGGACCCCGGCCTCGTCGAGCAGTTCTTC

V: TRBV12-3/TRBV12-4
size: .
J: TRBJ2-7
D: .
CDR3: CASSFGTYEQYF
DNA: TGTGCCAGCAGTTTTGGAACCTACGAGCAGTACTTC

V: TRBV7-6
size: .
J: TRBJ2-1
D: TRBD1
CDR3: CASSGGTGSYNEQFF
DNA: TGTGCCAGCAGCGGAGGGACAGGCTCCTACAATGAGCAGTTCTTC

V: TRBV7-6
size: many
J: TRBJ2-2
D: TRBD2
CDR3: CASSQNSGTNTGELFF
DNA: TGTGCCAGCAGCCAAAACAGCGGGACCAACACCGGGGAGCTGTTTTTT

V: TRBV29-1
size: once
J: TRBJ2-3
D: TRBD2
CDR3: CSVEDPTSGTDTQYF
DNA: TGCAGCGTTGAAGATCCCACTAGCGGGACAGATACGCAGTATTTT

V: TRBV6-2/TRBV6-3
size: .
J: TRBJ2-6
D: .
CDR3: CASSPGSGANVLTF
DNA: TGTGCCAGCAGTCCAGGGTCCGGGGCCAACGTCCTGACTTTC

V: TRBV20-1
size: .
J: TRBJ2-5
D: TRBD1
CDR3: CSARDRGETQYF
DNA: TGCAGTGCTCGGGACAGGGGAGAGACCCAGTACTTC

V: TRBV2
size: medium-sized
J: TRBJ2-7
D: TRBD2
CDR3: CASSTSGSYEQYF
DNA: TGTGCCAGCAGTACTAGCGGGAGTTACGAGCAGTACTTC

V: TRBV5-4
size: medium-sized
J: TRBJ1-3
D: .
CDR3: CASSLTRSSGNTIYF
DNA: TGTGCCAGCAGCTTAACAAGGAGCTCTGGAAACACCATATATTTT

V: TRBV10-2
size: .
J: TRBJ2-7
D: TRBD2
CDR3: CASSGQLAGGSYF
DNA: TGCGCCAGCAGTGGGCAACTAGCGGGGGGTTCTTACTTC

V: TRBV7-3
size: .
J: TRBJ1-1
D: .
CDR3: CASSLQGTLNTEAFF
DNA: TGTGCCAGCAGCTTGCAGGGGACTCTGAACACTGAAGCTTTCTTT

V: TRBV10-1
size: .
J: TRBJ2-3
D: TRBD2
CDR3: CASSAAGASGTQYF
DNA: TGCGCCAGCAGCGCAGCGGGGGCTAGCGGTACGCAGTATTTT

V: TRBV20-1
size: medium-sized
J: TRBJ1-2
D: .
CDR3: CSATRQGGDGYTF
DNA: TGCAGTGCTACTCGCCAGGGCGGGGACGGCTACACCTTC

V: TRBV4-1
size: medium-sized
J: TRBJ2-1
D: TRBD2
CDR3: CASSPGRTSGRVEQFF
DNA: TGCGCCAGCAGCCCAGGCAGGACTAGCGGGAGGGTTGAGCAGTTCTTC

V: TRBV30
size: medium-sized
J: TRBJ2-5
D: .
CDR3: CAWSLKGVQETQYF
DNA: TGTGCCTGGAGCCTCAAAGGGGTACAAGAGACCCAGTACTTC

V: TRBV20-1
size: .
J: TRBJ1-5
D: .
CDR3: CSARGQDNQPQHF
DNA: TGCAGTGCTAGAGGACAGGACAATCAGCCCCAGCATTTT

V: TRBV10-3
size: .
J: TRBJ2-7
D: TRBD1
CDR3: CAIRIGGFYEQYF
DNA: TGTGCCATCAGAATAGGGGGCTTCTACGAGCAGTACTTC

V: TRBV28
size: many
J: TRBJ2-7
D: .
CDR3: CASSIRGLYEQYF
DNA: TGTGCCAGCAGTATCAGGGGCCTCTACGAGCAGTACTTC

V: TRBV9
size: .
J: TRBJ2-7
D: .
CDR3: CASSVAGGNSYEQYF
DNA: TGTGCCAGCAGCGTAGCCGGGGGCAACTCCTACGAGCAGTACTTC